Presented here are 20 T cell receptor beta chains from one specimen sequenced in a study of graft-versus-host responses after intestinal transplantation. TCRdb's table, derived via immunoSEQ multiplex PCR, lists solely in-frame clones and lacks some. The sample includes tens of thousands of clones, roughly 90% of them seen just once. Source: PBMCs, taken 524 days after transplant. These receptors all stem from a human patient who received an intestinal transplant, so some T cells may come from the graft donor.

The chain carries TRBV5-1 and TRBJ2-7; TRBD1 or TRBD2 may be the D gene (5 bases each). CDR3 length equals 14 residues. The germline V gene has CDR1 SGHRS and CDR2 YFSETQ. V lost 4 bases and J 4 bases, leaving 15 bases between the germline ends. The CDR3 reads CASSLGPSGYEQYF. The CDR3 region has the DNA TGCGCCAGCAGCCTGGGACCGTCGGGGTACGAGCAGTACTTC. The full variable domain, rest sourced from reference TRBV5-1 and TRBJ2-7, is KAGVTQTPRYLIKTRGQQVTLSCSPISGHRSVSWYQQTPGQGLQFLFEYFSETQRNKGNFPGRFSGRQFSNSRSEMNVSTLELGDSALYLCASSLGPSGYEQYFGPGTRLTVT.

The V gene is TRBV9, the J gene TRBJ1-5, with a tentative D call TRBD1 (6 bases). The CDR3 covers 15 residues. V was clipped by 4 bases and J by 7 bases, with 18 bases between them. The V gene's germline CDR1 is SGDLS and CDR2 YYNGEE. This chain's CDR3 is CASSLTGGAGQPQHF. As DNA, the CDR3 is TGTGCCAGCAGCCTAACTGGGGGGGCAGGCCAGCCCCAGCATTTT.

This chain connects TRBV23-1 to TRBJ2-7; 8 bases line up with TRBD1. TRBV23-1 belongs to the ORF category, with a function that is uncertain. V shed 5 bases, J shed 2 bases, and the junction held 11 bases outside the gene matches. The CDR3 is made up of 16 amino acids. The CDR3 region is CASSSRQGQPPYEQYF. In DNA, the CDR3 is TGCGCCAGCAGTTCAAGACAGGGGCAGCCTCCCTACGAGCAGTACTTC.

V gene TRBV13 combines with J gene TRBJ2-4, with D possibly matching TRBD2 (7 bases). CDR1 is PRHDT and CDR2 is FYEKMQ in the germline V gene (reference sequence). This CDR3 comprises 13 residues. V was clipped by 4 bases and J by 6 bases, with 10 bases between them. In nucleotides, the CDR3 is TGTGCCAGCAGCTGGGGGGGCGGAAACATTCAGTACTTC. Translating it yields CASSWGGGNIQYF.

The gene calls are TRBV30 and TRBJ1-1, with D possibly matching TRBD1 (5 bases). V lost 5 bases to trimming and J lost 4 bases, with 17 bases between them. The CDR3 length is 14 residues. Germline V gene sequence: CDR1 GTSNPN, CDR2 SVGIG (reference sequence). CDR3 coding DNA: TGTGCCTGGTTCCGGGACGTTCGTCCCACTGAAGCTTTCTTT. Protein: CAWFRDVRPTEAFF.

This chain joins TRBV14 and TRBJ2-1; no reliable D call. Germline loops: CDR1 SGHDN, CDR2 FVKESK. The CDR3 is 15 amino acids. Trimming took 6 bases from V and 0 from J, leaving 12 bases between them. The CDR3 reads CASSLLPYSYNEQFF. The CDR3 region has the DNA TGTGCCAGCAGTCTTCTGCCGTACTCCTACAATGAGCAGTTCTTC.

This chain links TRBV23-1 with TRBJ1-1, with D unclear. TRBV23-1 is classed as an ORF, of uncertain function. The CDR3 is 15 amino acids. V was cut by 0 bases and J by 5 bases, with 13 bases left in between. The CDR3 reads CASSQSFGRETEAFF. The CDR3, as DNA: TGCGCCAGCAGTCAATCGTTCGGGAGGGAGACTGAAGCTTTCTTT.

This clone is a singleton in its sample. V gene TRBV5-8 combines with J gene TRBJ2-5, with no clear D. The V and J ends lost 2 bases and 5 bases respectively, with 13 bases between them. The germline CDR1 and CDR2 sequences are SGHTS and YDEGEE. The CDR3 consists of 14 residues. CDR3 residues: CASSFGPGKETQYF. The CDR3 region has the DNA TGTGCCAGCAGCTTTGGGCCCGGCAAGGAGACCCAGTACTTC.

This CDR3 reads CASSENRGREQYF. The CDR3 DNA sequence: TGTGCCAGCAGTGAAAACAGGGGGCGTGAGCAGTACTTC. V gene TRBV6-1 combines with J gene TRBJ2-7; 9 bases match TRBD1. The germline V gene encodes CDR1 MNHNS and CDR2 SASEGT. J gave up 7 bases and V 2 bases, and 3 bases lay outside the gene matches. CDR3 length: 13 amino acids.

The table lists this clone with a count of one. V usage is TRBV5-1 and J usage is TRBJ1-1; D unclear. The CDR3 is 13 residues long. V lost 0 bases to trimming and J lost 1 base, with 4 bases between them. Germline values: CDR1 SGHRS, CDR2 YFSETQ. The CDR3 nucleotides read TGCGCCAGCAGCTTGGAAGCGAACACTGAAGCTTTCTTT. Translation: CASSLEANTEAFF.

The J gene is TRBJ2-1, the V gene TRBV28; D ambiguous. The CDR3 contains 13 residues. Germline lookup yields CDR1 MDHEN and CDR2 SYDVKM. V was shortened by 11 bases and J by 0 bases, with 11 bases between the two germline ends. The chain's CDR3 is CAAVDPSYNEQFF. The DNA of the CDR3 is TGTGCCGCAGTTGATCCCTCCTACAATGAGCAGTTCTTC. The full variable domain, completed using reference TRBV28 and TRBJ2-1, is DVKVTQSSRYLVKRTGEKVFLECVQDMDHENMFWYRQDPGLGLRLIYFSYDVKMKEKGDIPEGYSVSREKKERFSLILESASTNQTSMYLCAAVDPSYNEQFFGPGTRLTVL.

The chain employs TRBV6-1 and TRBJ1-5; the D is unclear. Per germline, CDR1 MNHNS and CDR2 SASEGT. Trimming stripped 8 bases from V and 3 bases from J, with 11 bases between. The CDR3 has 13 residues. DNA for the CDR3: TGTGCCAGCGCAGGAACGTTCAATCAGCCCCAGCATTTT. Encoded protein: CASAGTFNQPQHF.

This clone was recorded only once. The J gene is TRBJ2-2, the V gene TRBV7-3; 7 bases are a match to TRBD2. The V gene end was trimmed by 2 bases and the J gene end by 5 bases; junction bases not matched to a gene: 8. The length of the CDR3 is 16 residues. The germline CDR1 and CDR2 sequences are SGHTA and FQGTGA. The CDR3 coding sequence is TGTGCCAGCAGCTTACTGGGCGGGAGCGTTACCGGGGAGCTGTTTTTT. Amino acids: CASSLLGGSVTGELFF.

The rearrangement links TRBV7-2 to TRBJ1-2, with 7 bases that match TRBD1. The CDR3 runs to 15 residues. Germline V gene sequence: CDR1 SGHTA, CDR2 FQGNSA. J lost 0 bases, V lost 1 base, and 2 bases had no gene match. CDR3 in amino acids: CASSLVGGTNYGYTF. The DNA for the CDR3 is TGTGCCAGCAGCTTAGTAGGGGGCACTAACTATGGCTACACCTTC.

The CDR3 nucleotides read TGTGCCAGTAGTATAGATCCTACTTTTCAAGAGACCCAGTACTTC. Its protein is CASSIDPTFQETQYF. The chain couples TRBV19 to TRBJ2-5, with D unclear. The germline CDR1 and CDR2 sequences are LNHDA and SQIVND (reference sequence). CDR3 length: 15 residues. V lost 0 bases and J lost 2, with 10 bases in between.

This clone was seen a single time. The chain is built from TRBV10-1 and TRBJ2-1, with 8 bases that match TRBD2. The V gene end was trimmed by 4 bases and the J gene end by 2 bases; junction bases not matched to a gene: 4. The CDR3 runs to 15 residues. CDR1 WNHNN and CDR2 SYGVQD come from the germline V gene (reference sequence). DNA for the CDR3: TGCGCCAGCAGTGGAGCGGGAGAGACCTACAATGAGCAGTTCTTC. Its protein is CASSGAGETYNEQFF.

The rearrangement joins TRBV10-3 to TRBJ1-2; 7 bases align to TRBD1. CDR1 and CDR2 from the germline V gene are ENHRY and SYGVKD. V lost 0 bases, J lost 4 bases, and 5 bases stayed unmatched. The CDR3 consists of 15 residues. The CDR3 region is CAISESSNRGYGYTF. The CDR3 DNA reads TGTGCCATCAGTGAGTCGTCAAACAGGGGCTATGGCTACACCTTC.

The chain recombines TRBV4-1 with TRBJ1-1; possibly TRBD1 for D (5 bases). The CDR3 consists of 13 residues. Germline V gene data show CDR1 as MGHRA and CDR2 as YSYEKL. Trimming stripped 4 bases from V and 1 base from J, with 7 bases between. DNA for the CDR3: TGCGCCAGCAGCCGGGACCCGAACACTGAAGCTTTCTTT. It encodes CASSRDPNTEAFF.

The V and J genes are TRBV5-1 and TRBJ1-5; D call uncertain. Germline assignment: CDR1 SGHRS and CDR2 YFSETQ. This CDR3 has 13 amino acids. Trimming removed 5 bases from V and 4 bases from J, with 10 bases in between. The CDR3 nucleotides read TGCGCCAGCAGTCTCTCAGAGAATCAGCCCCAGCATTTT. Amino acid sequence: CASSLSENQPQHF. Using reference TRBV5-1 and TRBJ1-5 for the parts outside the CDR3, the full variable domain is KAGVTQTPRYLIKTRGQQVTLSCSPISGHRSVSWYQQTPGQGLQFLFEYFSETQRNKGNFPGRFSGRQFSNSRSEMNVSTLELGDSALYLCASSLSENQPQHFGDGTRLSIL.

This clone has a single count. V and J are TRBV7-3 and TRBJ2-2; weak D call: TRBD1 (6 bases). Per the germline V gene, CDR1 is SGHTA and CDR2 is FQGTGA. CDR3 length: 14 amino acids. V lost 4 bases to trimming and J lost 6 bases, with 12 bases between them. The CDR3 reads CASSSQQGPGELFF. CDR3 coding DNA: TGTGCCAGCAGCTCTCAACAGGGCCCCGGGGAGCTGTTTTTT.